This T cell receptor (beta chain) was documented in a study of molecular identifiers for immune sequencing clone quantification. General observations from the study: Effector cells had over 98% of their molecules in clones above 20 RNA copies, while naive cells had under 1%.

As to this clonotype: Its antigen remains unidentified. A single base separates this from a much larger clone, so it may be a read error.

Listed TCR primers and previously described methods were used for bulk TCR libraries. TCRdb re-called the PCR reads through MiXCR, storing one row per CDR3 protein. The top ten hold about 0.78% of the sample, which has approximately 680,000 distinct CDR3 sequences, about 25% seen once. The receptor's source is a human donor in good health. Some libraries in this study had Jurkat cell RNA spiked in. Sequenced sample: naive CD8+ T cells from blood, with Jurkat cell RNA spiked in. Subset given: FACS-sorted CD8+CD4-CCR7+CD45RA+ naive T cells.

CDR3 residues: CSVEVGLTGEALF. The CDR3 bases are TGCAGCGTTGAAGTGGGATTGACCGGCGAAGCTCTCTTT. The chain recombines TRBV29-1 with TRBJ1-1, with D unresolved. Germline V gene lookup returns CDR1 SQVTM and CDR2 ANQGSEA. The CDR3 has 13 residues.